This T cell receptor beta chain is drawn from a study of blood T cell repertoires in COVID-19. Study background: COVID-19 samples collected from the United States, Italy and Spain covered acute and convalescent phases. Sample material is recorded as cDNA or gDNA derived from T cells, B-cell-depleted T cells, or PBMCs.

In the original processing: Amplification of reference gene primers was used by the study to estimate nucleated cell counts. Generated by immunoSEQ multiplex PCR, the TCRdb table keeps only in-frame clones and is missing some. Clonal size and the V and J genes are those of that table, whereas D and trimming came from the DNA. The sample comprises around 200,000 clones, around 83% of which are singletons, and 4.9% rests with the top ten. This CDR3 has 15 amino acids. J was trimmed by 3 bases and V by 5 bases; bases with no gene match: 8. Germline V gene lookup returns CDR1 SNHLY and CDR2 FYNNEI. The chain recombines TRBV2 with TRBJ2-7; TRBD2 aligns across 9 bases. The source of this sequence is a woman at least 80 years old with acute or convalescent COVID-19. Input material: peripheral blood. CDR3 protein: CASSKESGRFYEQYF. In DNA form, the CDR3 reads TGTGCCAGCAGTAAAGAGAGCGGGAGGTTCTACGAGCAGTACTTC. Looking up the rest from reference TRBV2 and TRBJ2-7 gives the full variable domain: EPEVTQTPSHQVTQMGQEVILRCVPISNHLYFYWYRQILGQKVEFLVSFYNNEISEKSEIFDDQFSVERPDGSNFTLKIRSTKLEDSAMYFCASSKESGRFYEQYFGPGTRLTVT.